This TCR beta chain was sequenced during a study of cytomegalovirus exposure and HLA in healthy donors. Turning to the study itself: Assignment to the Caucasian-associated ancestry cluster applied to approximately 79% of the roughly 410 genotyped donors. Broader study findings: Among the most significant clusters, several appeared linked to common viral pathogens in a later analysis. Segments of the TCR beta V type were, in most cases, productive about 87% or about 30% of the time in an earlier analysis.

It was with 60 Vbeta and 13 Jbeta primers that the PCR ran. The repertoire was sequenced with immunoSEQ multiplex PCR; TCRdb's copy has only in-frame clones and lacks some. The profile shows 100,000 or so clones, around three quarters of them singletons. The V and J ends lost 2 bases and 0 bases respectively, with 8 bases between them. CDR3 length: 14 residues. In germline, CDR1 is SQVTM, CDR2 ANQGSEA. Regarding this clone: Its matching antigen is unknown.

This receptor was taken from a female donor in good health and CMV-seropositive. The sample was PBMCs. V is TRBV29-1 and J is TRBJ2-4, with D maybe TRBD2 (5 bases). CDR3: CSVERGSAKNIQYF. The CDR3 DNA is TGCAGCGTTGAACGGGGTTCAGCCAAAAACATTCAGTACTTC. Looking up the rest from reference TRBV29-1 and TRBJ2-4 gives the full variable domain: SAVISQKPSRDICQRGTSLTIQCQVDSQVTMMFWYRQQPGQSLTLIATANQGSEATYESGFVIDKFPISRPNLTFSTLTVSNMSPEDSSIYLCSVERGSAKNIQYFGAGTRLSVL.